A single T cell receptor beta chain is shown here with its context. The record originates from a study of blood T cell repertoires in COVID-19. Across the whole study: COVID-19 samples collected from the United States, Italy and Spain covered acute and convalescent phases. T cells, B-cell-depleted T cells, or PBMCs provided the cDNA or gDNA that served as material.

This CDR3 has 12 amino acids. V lost 4 bases, J lost 6 bases, and 9 bases lay in between. The germline gives CDR1 SGHTA, CDR2 FQGNSA. Methods used by the authors: From reference gene primer amplification, estimates of nucleated cell counts were derived. Libraries were prepared by immunoSEQ multiplex PCR; TCRdb keeps only in-frame clonotypes and omits some of them. From that table come the V and J calls and clone size; the DNA was used to work out D and trimming. Of more than 150,000 clones in the sample, over 80% were seen once. The sequenced sample consisted of peripheral blood. The chain carries TRBV7-2 and TRBJ1-1; D unresolved. The source of this sequence is a middle-aged woman with acute or convalescent COVID-19. As DNA, the CDR3 is TGTGCCAGCAGCTCGCGTGTGTCTGAAGCTTTCTTT. This sequence encodes CASSSRVSEAFF.